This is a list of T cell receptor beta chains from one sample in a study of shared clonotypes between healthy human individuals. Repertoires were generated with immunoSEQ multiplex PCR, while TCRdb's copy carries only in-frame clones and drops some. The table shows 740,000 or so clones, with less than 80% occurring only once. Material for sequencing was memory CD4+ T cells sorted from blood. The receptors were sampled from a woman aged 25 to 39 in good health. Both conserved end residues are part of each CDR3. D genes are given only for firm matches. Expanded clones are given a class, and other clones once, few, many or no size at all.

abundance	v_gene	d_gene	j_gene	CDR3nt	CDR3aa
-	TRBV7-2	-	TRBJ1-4	TGTGCCAGCAGCTATTATGGGGAAAAACTGTTTTTT	CASSYYGEKLFF
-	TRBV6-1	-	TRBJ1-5	TGTGCCAGCAGTCTCTCCCTGGGTGAGCAGCCCCAGCATTTT	CASSLSLGEQPQHF
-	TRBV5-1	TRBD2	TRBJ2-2	TGCGCCAGCAGCTTGGGACTAGCGGGAGGAGGGGAGCTGTTTTTT	CASSLGLAGGGELFF
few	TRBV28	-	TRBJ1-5	TGTGCCACCTACCCAGGACACCTCAATCAGCCCCAGCATTTT	CATYPGHLNQPQHF
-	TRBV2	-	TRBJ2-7	TGTGCCAGCAATCGGGACAAACCGTACGAGCAGTACTTC	CASNRDKPYEQYF
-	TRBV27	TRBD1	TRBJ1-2	TGTGCCAGCAGGGCGACAGGGGGCAATGGCTACACCTTC	CASRATGGNGYTF
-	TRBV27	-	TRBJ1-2	TGTGCCAGCAGTCCGGCCAACTATGGCTACACCTTC	CASSPANYGYTF
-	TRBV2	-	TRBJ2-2	TGTGCCAGCAGTGGGGGATACACCGGGGAGCTGTTTTTT	CASSGGYTGELFF
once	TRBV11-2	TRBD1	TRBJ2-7	TGTGCCAGCAGCTCCAACAGGGGGAAAATGTGGCAGTACTTC	CASSSNRGKMWQYF
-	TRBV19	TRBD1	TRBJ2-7	TGTGCCAGTAGTACCGGACAGGGGGCCCATTACGAGCAGTACTTC	CASSTGQGAHYEQYF
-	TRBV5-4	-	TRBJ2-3	TGTGCCAGCAGCCTGGCCGCGGACTGGACCGCCGTTACGCAGTATTTT	CASSLAADWTAVTQYF
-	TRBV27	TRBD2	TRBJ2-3	TGTGCCAGCAGTTCCCCATTTCCTACTAGCGGGATTCTCCACGGCACAGATACGCAGTATTTT	CASSSPFPTSGILHGTDTQYF
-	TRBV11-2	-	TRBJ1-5	TGTGCCAGCAGCGTGGACGGAAATCAGCCCCAGCATTTT	CASSVDGNQPQHF
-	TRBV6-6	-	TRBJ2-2	TGTGCCAGCAGTTACAGGGGGACAACCGGGGAGCTGTTTTTT	CASSYRGTTGELFF
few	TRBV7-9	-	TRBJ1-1	TGTGCCAGCAGCTTAGATCCTCAGGAAGCTTTCTTT	CASSLDPQEAFF
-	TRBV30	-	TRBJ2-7	TGTGCCTGGAGCAGCCGCTACGAGCAGTACTTC	CAWSSRYEQYF
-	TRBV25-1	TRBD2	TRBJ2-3	TGTGCCAGCTTCAGCCTAGCGGGAGGGGGAGAGGGTACGCAGTATTTT	CASFSLAGGGEGTQYF
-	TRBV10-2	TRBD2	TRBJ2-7	TGCGCCAGCAGTGATGTTGGCAATGTAGCGGGAGAGCAGTACTTC	CASSDVGNVAGEQYF